This T cell receptor beta chain was sequenced for a study of regulatory T cells in long-lasting Graves disease. As to time point: newly diagnosed GD, antithyroid drugs for less than 3 months. After RNA was extracted from PBMCs, the TCR library was made from it. CDR3 length equals 14 residues. V lost 3 bases to trimming and J lost 6 bases; unmatched junction nucleotides: 6. Germline CDR1 is SNHLY and CDR2 is FYNNEI. TCR beta libraries were built with iRepertoire HTBI primers and Arm-PCR of CDR3 regions. TCRdb called the multiplex PCR reads again in MiXCR, with one record for every CDR3 protein. The sample holds a few hundred thousand distinct CDR3 sequences, about 15% seen once. This clonotype has only a few counts. The same sample was also used in a study of T cells in Graves' hyperthyroidism and ophthalmopathy.

The clonotype was recovered from a woman in her 40s with Graves disease. V and J are TRBV2 and TRBJ1-2, with 8 nucleotides matching TRBD1. This specimen was peripheral blood mononuclear cells (PBMCs), taken at new diagnosis, from a patient treated with antithyroid drugs. CDR3: CASSEETGVDGYTF. DNA for the CDR3: TGTGCCAGCAGTGAGGAGACAGGGGTAGATGGCTACACCTTC.